These 16 T cell receptor beta chains were all obtained from the same sample, sequenced in a study of T cells in Graves' hyperthyroidism and ophthalmopathy. Regions amplified from RNA transcripts were the TCR beta CDR3 regions. First-round RT-PCR of the TCR CDR3 relied on the HTBI primer set. TCRdb independently ran MiXCR on the multiplex PCR reads; one entry per CDR3 protein. The sample holds about 600,000 distinct CDR3 sequences, roughly 15% seen once. The sample taken for sequencing was blood. The receptor source for this set is a woman between 50 and 59 years old with Graves' ophthalmopathy.

The chain employs TRBV7-9 and TRBJ1-5, with D possibly being TRBD1 (6 bases). V lost 1 base, J lost 6 bases, and 13 bases lay in between. Germline V gives CDR1 SEHNR, CDR2 FQNEAQ (reference sequence). This CDR3 is 15 amino acids long. CDR3 amino acids: CASSLGGRGRQPQHF. The CDR3 DNA reads TGTGCCAGCAGCTTAGGGGGCAGGGGTCGTCAGCCCCAGCATTTT.

This clonotype was seen repeatedly, ten times or more. This sequence joins TRBV5-1 and TRBJ2-7, with D possibly matching TRBD1 (6 bases). CDR1 and CDR2 from the germline V gene are SGHRS and YFSETQ. CDR3 length: 13 residues. V was shortened by 3 bases and J by 4 bases, with 11 bases between the two germline ends. The CDR3 nucleotides read TGCGCCAGCAGCTACAGGGACGGTTACGAGCAGTACTTC. It specifies CASSYRDGYEQYF.

This clonotype was seen repeatedly, ten times or more. The chain links TRBV27 to TRBJ1-6, with D unclear. Germline-derived CDR1 and CDR2 are MNHEY and SMNVEV (reference sequence). V lost 2 bases and J 5 bases, leaving 13 bases between the germline ends. The CDR3 covers 16 residues. CDR3 bases: TGTGCCAGCAGTTTAGTAACGGACCAGAATAATTCACCCCTCCACTTT. Its protein is CASSLVTDQNNSPLHF.

This clonotype was counted at least ten times. The rearrangement links TRBV29-1 to TRBJ2-7; 8 bases line up with TRBD1. Trimming at V came to 6 bases and at J to 0 bases, leaving 7 bases not matched to a gene. In germline, CDR1 is SQVTM, CDR2 ANQGSEA. The CDR3 covers 14 residues. The CDR3 coding sequence is TGCAGCGTAGCCCGGGACAGGAGCTCCTACGAGCAGTACTTC. This codes for CSVARDRSSYEQYF.

This clonotype was detected ten times or more. The chain combines TRBV7-8 with TRBJ2-1; 9 positions match TRBD2. Germline-derived CDR1 and CDR2 are SGHVS and FQNEAQ. Trimming at V came to 4 bases and at J to 9 bases, leaving 4 bases not matched to a gene. The CDR3 extends over 13 amino acids. The CDR3 is CASSSLAGTEQFF. In DNA, the CDR3 is TGTGCCAGCAGCTCCCTAGCGGGAACTGAGCAGTTCTTC.

About this clonotype itself: The junction shows a germline mismatch at one end, possibly a read error. The chain joins TRBV4-1 to TRBJ2-7; a weak D match, TRBD2 (6 bases). The length of the CDR3 is 14 residues. Germline CDR1 is MGHRA and CDR2 is YSYEKL. The CDR3 is CASSQRDLGYEQHF. The CDR3 nucleotides are TGCGCCAGCAGCCAAAGGGACTTGGGCTACGAGCAGCACTTC.

The CDR3 DNA sequence: TGTGCCAGTAGTACTCCCGGACAGGGGGCTGCCTACGAGCAGTACTTC. The encoded protein is CASSTPGQGAAYEQYF. The V and J genes are TRBV19 and TRBJ2-7; 11 bases align to TRBD1. The CDR3 runs to 16 residues. Losses at the gene ends were 4 bases for V and 2 bases for J; bases not matched to a gene: 7. Germline CDR1 and CDR2: LNHDA and SQIVND (reference sequence).

This clonotype has a count of ten or more. The chain couples TRBV13 to TRBJ2-3; 14 nucleotides match TRBD2. Looked up from germline, CDR1 is PRHDT and CDR2 is FYEKMQ (reference sequence). CDR3 length: 16 residues. V lost 5 bases to trimming and J lost 6 bases; unmatched junction nucleotides: 7. DNA for the CDR3: TGTGCCAGCAGCCACCGACTAGCGGGAGGGATGGATACGCAGTATTTT. Its translation: CASSHRLAGGMDTQYF.

This clonotype was found many times. The chain has TRBV27 and TRBJ1-5; D possibly corresponds to TRBD1 (5 bases). The germline V gene encodes CDR1 MNHEY and CDR2 SMNVEV (reference sequence). The V end lost 0 bases, the J end lost 3 bases, and 9 bases lay between the germline ends. This CDR3 comprises 15 residues. In DNA form, the CDR3 reads TGTGCCAGCAGTTTATCGGGGGGGATCAATCAGCCCCAGCATTTT. Translated: CASSLSGGINQPQHF.

In its sample, this clonotype was seen a few times. The CDR3 here is CASSDLIAGLGLYTSSGANVLTF. The CDR3 nucleotides are TGTGCCAGCAGTGACCTTATAGCGGGATTAGGACTTTACACCAGCTCTGGGGCCAACGTCCTGACTTTC. V gene TRBV12-3 or TRBV12-4 combines with J gene TRBJ2-6; TRBD2 matches at 8 bases. This CDR3 has 23 amino acids. Trimming cost V 5 bases and J 0 bases; bases outside gene matches: 24.

This chain uses TRBV4-3 with TRBJ2-7, with a possible D match to TRBD1 (5 bases). Trimming removed 5 bases at V and 5 bases at J, with 16 bases between. CDR1 and CDR2 (germline): LGHNA, YSLEER. The CDR3 runs to 14 residues. The CDR3 DNA reads TGCGCCAGCAGCTTCAGGGATGGATTCCACGAGCAGTACTTC. Translating gives CASSFRDGFHEQYF.

The rearrangement links TRBV29-1 to TRBJ2-5; 7 bases map to TRBD2. The CDR3 is made up of 13 amino acids. V shed 4 bases, J shed 0 bases, and the junction held 2 bases outside the gene matches. Germline assignment: CDR1 SQVTM and CDR2 ANQGSEA. Here the CDR3 DNA reads TGCAGCGTTGCGGGGGGAGACCAAGAGACCCAGTACTTC. It is translated as CSVAGGDQETQYF.

The chain links TRBV12-3 or TRBV12-4 to TRBJ1-5; the D gene is possibly TRBD1 (6 bases). Between the trimmed V and J ends, which lost 0 bases and 7 bases, there was a span of 16 bases. This CDR3 is built from 16 residues. Here the CDR3 DNA reads TGTGCCAGCAGTTTAGCTATTTCCGCAGGGGTGCAGCCCCAGCATTTT. Its translation is CASSLAISAGVQPQHF.

This clonotype was counted only a few times. V is TRBV27 and J is TRBJ1-1; no firm D call. Trimming took 2 bases from V and 2 from J, leaving 15 bases between them. CDR1 and CDR2 (germline): MNHEY, SMNVEV (reference sequence). This CDR3 is built from 16 residues. The CDR3, as DNA: TGTGCCAGCAGTTTAAACCTTTTTTCGGGAAACACTGAAGCTTTCTTT. This gives the protein CASSLNLFSGNTEAFF.

The sample holds many counts of this clonotype. The genes are TRBV30 and TRBJ1-4; no clear D gene. Trimming pared 1 base from V and 8 bases from J, leaving 11 bases between. This CDR3 comprises 13 residues. In germline, CDR1 is GTSNPN, CDR2 SVGIG (reference sequence). This CDR3 reads CAWSAVVGEKLFF. The CDR3, as DNA: TGTGCCTGGAGTGCGGTGGTCGGAGAAAAACTGTTTTTT.

This clonotype showed up just a few times. The chain is built from TRBV19 and TRBJ1-5; a weak D match, TRBD1 (5 bases). Trimming stripped 9 bases from V and 3 bases from J, with 12 bases between. This CDR3 is built from 13 residues. The germline V gene has CDR1 LNHDA and CDR2 SQIVND (reference sequence). The CDR3 loop is CASDRQYNQPQHF. The CDR3 bases are TGTGCCAGCGATCGACAGTACAATCAGCCCCAGCATTTT.